This T cell receptor (beta chain) was identified in a study of blood T cell repertoires in COVID-19. Sequenced by immunoSEQ multiplex PCR; TCRdb stores in-frame clones only, minus some. This sample has a few hundred thousand clones; roughly 85% occur once, and the top ten carry 1.9%. Germline V gene sequence: CDR1 SNHLY, CDR2 FYNNEI. V lost 11 bases, J lost 0 bases, and 14 bases lay in between. This CDR3 is built from 14 residues. The chain uses TRBV2 and TRBJ2-1, with D possibly matching TRBD1 (5 bases). This receptor was taken from a woman in her 50s who had recovered from COVID-19. Sequenced input: PBMCs or T cells enriched from blood (not recorded which). As DNA, the CDR3 is TGTGCCCTCAGGGCGGAGAGCTCCTACAATGAGCAGTTCTTC. It codes for CALRAESSYNEQFF.